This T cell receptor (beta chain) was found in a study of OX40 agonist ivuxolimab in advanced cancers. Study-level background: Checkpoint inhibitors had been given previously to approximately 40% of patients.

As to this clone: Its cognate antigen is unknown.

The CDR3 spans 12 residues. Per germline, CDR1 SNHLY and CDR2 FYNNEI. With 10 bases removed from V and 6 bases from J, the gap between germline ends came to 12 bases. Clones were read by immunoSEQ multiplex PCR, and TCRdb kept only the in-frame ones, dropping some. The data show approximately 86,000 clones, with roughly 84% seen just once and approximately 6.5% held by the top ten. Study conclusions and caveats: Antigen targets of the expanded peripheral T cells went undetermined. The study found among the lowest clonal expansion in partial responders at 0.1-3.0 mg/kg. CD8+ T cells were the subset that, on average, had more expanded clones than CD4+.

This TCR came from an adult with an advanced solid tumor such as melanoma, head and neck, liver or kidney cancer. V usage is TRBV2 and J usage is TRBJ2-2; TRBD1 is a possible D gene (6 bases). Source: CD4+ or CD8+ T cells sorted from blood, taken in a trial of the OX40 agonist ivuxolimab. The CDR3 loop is CATQQGSGELFF. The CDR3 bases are TGTGCCACCCAACAGGGATCCGGGGAGCTGTTTTTT.